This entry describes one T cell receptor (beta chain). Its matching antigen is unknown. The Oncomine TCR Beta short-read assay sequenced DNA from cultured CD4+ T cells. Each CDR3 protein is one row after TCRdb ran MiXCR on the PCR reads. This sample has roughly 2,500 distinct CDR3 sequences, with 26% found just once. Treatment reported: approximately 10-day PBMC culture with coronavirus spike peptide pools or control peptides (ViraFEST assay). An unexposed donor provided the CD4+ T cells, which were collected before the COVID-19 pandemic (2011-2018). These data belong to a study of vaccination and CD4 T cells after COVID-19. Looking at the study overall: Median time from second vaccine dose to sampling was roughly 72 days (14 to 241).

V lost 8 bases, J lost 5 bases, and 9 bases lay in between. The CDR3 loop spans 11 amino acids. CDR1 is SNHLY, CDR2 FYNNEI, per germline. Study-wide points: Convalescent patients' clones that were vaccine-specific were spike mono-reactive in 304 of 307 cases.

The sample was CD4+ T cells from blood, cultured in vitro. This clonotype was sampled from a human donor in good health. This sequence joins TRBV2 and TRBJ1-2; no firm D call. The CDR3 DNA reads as TGTGCCAGCCGGTTAGAGTATGGCTACACCTTC. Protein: CASRLEYGYTF.